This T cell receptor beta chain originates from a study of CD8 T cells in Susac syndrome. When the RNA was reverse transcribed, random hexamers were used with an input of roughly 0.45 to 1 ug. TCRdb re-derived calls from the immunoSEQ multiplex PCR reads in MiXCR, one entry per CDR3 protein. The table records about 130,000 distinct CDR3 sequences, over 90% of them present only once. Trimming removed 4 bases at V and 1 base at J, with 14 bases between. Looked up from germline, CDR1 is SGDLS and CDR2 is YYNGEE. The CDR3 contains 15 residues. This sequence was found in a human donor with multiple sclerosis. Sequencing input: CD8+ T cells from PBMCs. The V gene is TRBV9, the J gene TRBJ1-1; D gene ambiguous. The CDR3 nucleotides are TGTGCCAGCAGCCCCGGGTACGGTAAGAACACTGAAGCTTTCTTT. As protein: CASSPGYGKNTEAFF.